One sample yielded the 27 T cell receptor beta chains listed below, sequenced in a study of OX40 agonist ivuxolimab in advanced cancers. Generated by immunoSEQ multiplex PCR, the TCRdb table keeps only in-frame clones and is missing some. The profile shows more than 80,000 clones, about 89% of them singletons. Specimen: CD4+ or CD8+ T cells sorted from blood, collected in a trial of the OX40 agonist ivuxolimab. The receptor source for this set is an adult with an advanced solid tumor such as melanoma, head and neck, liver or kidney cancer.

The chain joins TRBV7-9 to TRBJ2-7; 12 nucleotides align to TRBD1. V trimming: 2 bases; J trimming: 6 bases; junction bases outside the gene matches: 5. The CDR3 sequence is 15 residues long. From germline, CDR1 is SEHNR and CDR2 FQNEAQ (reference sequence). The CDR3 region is CASSLTGTGGSEQYF. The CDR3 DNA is TGTGCCAGCAGCTTAACTGGGACAGGGGGCAGCGAGCAGTACTTC.

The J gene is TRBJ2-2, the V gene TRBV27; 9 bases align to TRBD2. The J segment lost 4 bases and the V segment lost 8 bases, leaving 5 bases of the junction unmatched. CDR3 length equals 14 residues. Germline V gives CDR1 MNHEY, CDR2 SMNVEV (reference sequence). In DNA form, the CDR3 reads TGTGCCAGCCGACTAGCGGTAGGCACCGGGGAGCTGTTTTTT. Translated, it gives CASRLAVGTGELFF.

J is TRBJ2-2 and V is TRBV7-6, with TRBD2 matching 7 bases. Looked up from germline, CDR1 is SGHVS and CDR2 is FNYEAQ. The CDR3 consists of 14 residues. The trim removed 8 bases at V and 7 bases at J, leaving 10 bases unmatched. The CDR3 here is CASQGGGYGGELFF. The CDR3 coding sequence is TGTGCCAGCCAGGGCGGGGGATACGGCGGGGAGCTGTTTTTT. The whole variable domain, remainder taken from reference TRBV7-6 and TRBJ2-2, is GAGVSQSPRYKVTKRGQDVALRCDPISGHVSLYWYRQALGQGPEFLTYFNYEAQQDKSGLPNDRFSAERPEGSISTLTIQRTEQRDSAMYRCASQGGGYGGELFFGEGSRLTVL.

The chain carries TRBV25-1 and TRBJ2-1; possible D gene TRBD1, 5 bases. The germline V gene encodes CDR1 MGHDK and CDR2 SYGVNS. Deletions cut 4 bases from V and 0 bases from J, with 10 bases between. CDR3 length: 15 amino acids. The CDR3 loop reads CASSGGAFSYNEQFF. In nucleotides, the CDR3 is TGTGCCAGCAGTGGTGGGGCCTTCTCCTACAATGAGCAGTTCTTC.

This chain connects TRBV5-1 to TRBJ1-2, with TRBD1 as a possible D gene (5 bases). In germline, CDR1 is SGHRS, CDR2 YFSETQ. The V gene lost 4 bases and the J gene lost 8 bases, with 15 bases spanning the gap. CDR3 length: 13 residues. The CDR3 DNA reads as TGCGCCAGCAGCCTGACAGTCACGCTGGGCTACACCTTC. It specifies CASSLTVTLGYTF. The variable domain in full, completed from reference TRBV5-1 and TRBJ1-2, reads KAGVTQTPRYLIKTRGQQVTLSCSPISGHRSVSWYQQTPGQGLQFLFEYFSETQRNKGNFPGRFSGRQFSNSRSEMNVSTLELGDSALYLCASSLTVTLGYTFGSGTRLTVV.

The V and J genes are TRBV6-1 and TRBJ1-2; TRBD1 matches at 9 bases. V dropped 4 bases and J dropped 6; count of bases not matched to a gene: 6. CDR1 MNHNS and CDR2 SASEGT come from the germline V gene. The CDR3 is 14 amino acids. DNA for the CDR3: TGTGCCAGCAGTGTTATACAGGGGGCGGATGGCTACACCTTC. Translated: CASSVIQGADGYTF.

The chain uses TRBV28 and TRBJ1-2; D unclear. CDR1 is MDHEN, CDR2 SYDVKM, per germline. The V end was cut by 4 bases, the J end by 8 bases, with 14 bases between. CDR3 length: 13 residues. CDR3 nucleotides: TGTGCCAGCAGTTCCCCCCCTGGGCCCGGCTACACCTTC. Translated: CASSSPPGPGYTF.

CDR3: CASSDDSGYEQYF. CDR3 nucleotides: TGTGCCAGCAGCGATGATAGCGGCTACGAGCAGTACTTC. This chain connects TRBV5-5 to TRBJ2-7; tentatively, D is TRBD2 (6 bases). Trimming removed 4 bases from V and 3 bases from J, with 11 bases in between. Germline assignment: CDR1 SGHKS and CDR2 YYEKEE (reference sequence). The CDR3 totals 13 residues. Complete variable domain (other parts from reference TRBV5-5 and TRBJ2-7): DAGVTQSPTHLIKTRGQQVTLRCSPISGHKSVSWYQQVLGQGPQFIFQYYEKEERGRGNFPDRFSARQFPNYSSELNVNALLLGDSALYLCASSDDSGYEQYFGPGTRLTVT.

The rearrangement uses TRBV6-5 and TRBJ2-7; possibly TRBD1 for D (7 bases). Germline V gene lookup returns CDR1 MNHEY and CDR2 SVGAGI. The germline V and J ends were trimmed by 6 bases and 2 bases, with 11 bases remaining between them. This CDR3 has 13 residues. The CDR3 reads CASREGQTYEQYF. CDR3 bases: TGTGCCAGCAGGGAGGGACAGACCTACGAGCAGTACTTC.

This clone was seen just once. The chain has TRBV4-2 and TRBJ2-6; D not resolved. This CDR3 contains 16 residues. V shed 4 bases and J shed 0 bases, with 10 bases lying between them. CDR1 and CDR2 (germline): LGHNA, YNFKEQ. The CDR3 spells CASSPPRSSGANVLTF. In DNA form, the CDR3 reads TGTGCCAGCAGCCCACCCCGGAGCTCTGGGGCCAACGTCCTGACTTTC.

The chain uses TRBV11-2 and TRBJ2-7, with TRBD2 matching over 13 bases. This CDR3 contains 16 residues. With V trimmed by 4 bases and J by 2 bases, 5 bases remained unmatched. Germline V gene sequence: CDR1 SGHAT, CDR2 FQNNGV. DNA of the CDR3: TGTGCCAGCAGCTCCGGACTAGCGGGAGTTCCCTACGAGCAGTACTTC. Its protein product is CASSSGLAGVPYEQYF.

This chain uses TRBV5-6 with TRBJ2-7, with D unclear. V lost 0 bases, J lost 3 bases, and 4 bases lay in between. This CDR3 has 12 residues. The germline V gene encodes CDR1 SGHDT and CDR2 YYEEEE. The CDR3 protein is CASSLADYEQYF. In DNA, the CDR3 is TGTGCCAGCAGCTTGGCCGACTACGAGCAGTACTTC.

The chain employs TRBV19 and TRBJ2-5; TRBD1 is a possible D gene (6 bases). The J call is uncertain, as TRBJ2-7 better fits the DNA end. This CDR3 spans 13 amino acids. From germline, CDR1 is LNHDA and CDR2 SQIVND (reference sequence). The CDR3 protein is CASSVGASYEQYF. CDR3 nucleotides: TGTGCCAGTAGTGTGGGGGCGTCCTACGAGCAGTACTTC.

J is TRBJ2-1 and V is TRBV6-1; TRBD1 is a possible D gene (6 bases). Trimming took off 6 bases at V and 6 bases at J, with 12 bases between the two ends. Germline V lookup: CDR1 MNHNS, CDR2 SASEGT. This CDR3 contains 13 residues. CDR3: CASRTRGINEQFF. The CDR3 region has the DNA TGTGCCAGCAGGACCAGGGGTATCAATGAGCAGTTCTTC.

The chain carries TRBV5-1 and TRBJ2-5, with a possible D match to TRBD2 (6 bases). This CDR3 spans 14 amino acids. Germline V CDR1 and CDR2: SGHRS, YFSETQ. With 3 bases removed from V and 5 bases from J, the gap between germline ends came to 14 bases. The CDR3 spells CASSSGEGRETQYF. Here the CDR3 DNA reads TGCGCCAGCAGCTCGGGAGAGGGGAGGGAGACCCAGTACTTC.

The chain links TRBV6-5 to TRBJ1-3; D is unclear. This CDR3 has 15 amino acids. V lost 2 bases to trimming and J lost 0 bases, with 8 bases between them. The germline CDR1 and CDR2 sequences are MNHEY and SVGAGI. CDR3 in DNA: TGTGCCAGCAGTTACCGGTCAGTCTCTGGAAACACCATATATTTT. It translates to CASSYRSVSGNTIYF.

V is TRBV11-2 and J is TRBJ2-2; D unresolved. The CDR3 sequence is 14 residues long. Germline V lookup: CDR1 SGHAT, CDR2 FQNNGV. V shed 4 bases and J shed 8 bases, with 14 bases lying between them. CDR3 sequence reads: CASSSSTRTGELFF. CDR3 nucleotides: TGTGCCAGCAGCTCCTCGACCCGCACAGGGGAGCTGTTTTTT.

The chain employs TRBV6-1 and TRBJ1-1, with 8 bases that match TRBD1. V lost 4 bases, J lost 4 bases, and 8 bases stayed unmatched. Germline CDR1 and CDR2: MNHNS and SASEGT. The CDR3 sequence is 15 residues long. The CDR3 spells CASSGQGLSSTEAFF. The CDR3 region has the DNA TGTGCCAGCAGTGGACAGGGGCTTAGTAGCACTGAAGCTTTCTTT.

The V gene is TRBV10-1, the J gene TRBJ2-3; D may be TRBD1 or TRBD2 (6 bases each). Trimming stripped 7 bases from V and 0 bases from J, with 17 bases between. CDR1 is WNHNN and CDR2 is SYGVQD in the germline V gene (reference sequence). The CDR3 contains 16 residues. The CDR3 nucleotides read TGCGCCAGCAAGAAGGGGGGACTTGCTAGCACAGATACGCAGTATTTT. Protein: CASKKGGLASTDTQYF.

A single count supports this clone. Written as DNA, the CDR3 is TGTGCCAGCAGCTTAGGTAGGCCCAGAGATGGCTACGAGCAGTACTTC. Translation: CASSLGRPRDGYEQYF. This chain links TRBV7-6 with TRBJ2-7; D call uncertain. V lost 1 base to trimming and J lost 3 bases, with 16 bases between them. This CDR3 has 16 residues. From germline, CDR1 is SGHVS and CDR2 FNYEAQ.

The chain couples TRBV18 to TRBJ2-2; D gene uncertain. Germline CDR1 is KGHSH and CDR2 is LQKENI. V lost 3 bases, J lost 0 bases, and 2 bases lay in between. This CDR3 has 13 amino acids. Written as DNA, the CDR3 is TGTGCCAGCTCACCCCCGAACACCGGGGAGCTGTTTTTT. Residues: CASSPPNTGELFF.

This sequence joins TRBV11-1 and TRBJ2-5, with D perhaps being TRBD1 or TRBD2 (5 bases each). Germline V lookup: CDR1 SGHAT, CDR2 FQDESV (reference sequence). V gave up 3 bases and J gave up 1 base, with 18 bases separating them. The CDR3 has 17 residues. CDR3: CASSLGRQSGLQETQYF. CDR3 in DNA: TGTGCCAGCAGCTTGGGGAGACAGTCCGGACTCCAAGAGACCCAGTACTTC.

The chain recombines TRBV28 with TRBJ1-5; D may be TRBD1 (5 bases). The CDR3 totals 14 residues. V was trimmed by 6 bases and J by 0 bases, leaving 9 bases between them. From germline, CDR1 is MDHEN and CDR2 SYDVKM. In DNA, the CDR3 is TGTGCCAGCAGCCGGGGGTATAGCAATCAGCCCCAGCATTTT. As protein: CASSRGYSNQPQHF.

CDR3 residues: CASSLVNGEKLFF. The CDR3 region has the DNA TGTGCCAGCAGCTTAGTAAATGGTGAAAAACTGTTTTTT. The V and J genes are TRBV7-8 and TRBJ1-4; D gene unclear. The germline V gene encodes CDR1 SGHVS and CDR2 FQNEAQ. V was cut by 1 base and J by 7 bases, with 7 bases left in between. The CDR3 loop spans 13 amino acids.

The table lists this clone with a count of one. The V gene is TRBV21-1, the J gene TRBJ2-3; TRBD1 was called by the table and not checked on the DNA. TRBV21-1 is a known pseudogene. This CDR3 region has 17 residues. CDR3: CASSNVWGQGMGDTQYF. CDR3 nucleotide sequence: TGTGCCAGCAGCAATGTCTGGGGACAGGGGATGGGAGATACGCAGTATTTT.

DNA of the CDR3: TGTGCCAGCAGCCCGGTTCACAGGATCAAAGAGACCCAGTACTTC. It yields the protein CASSPVHRIKETQYF. This sequence joins TRBV5-5 and TRBJ2-5; D is perhaps TRBD1 (5 bases). Germline assignment: CDR1 SGHKS and CDR2 YYEKEE (reference sequence). This CDR3 is built from 15 residues. The V and J ends lost 4 bases and 3 bases respectively, with 16 bases between them.

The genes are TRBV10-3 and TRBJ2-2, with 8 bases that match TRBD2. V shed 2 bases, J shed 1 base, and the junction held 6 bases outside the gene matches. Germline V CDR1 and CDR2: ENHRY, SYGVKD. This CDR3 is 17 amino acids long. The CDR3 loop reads CAISEPRGGRNTGELFF. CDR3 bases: TGTGCCATCAGTGAGCCCCGGGGGGGGAGGAACACCGGGGAGCTGTTTTTT.